This TCR beta chain was documented in a study of blood T cell repertoires in COVID-19. Study information: Samples came from the United States, Italy and Spain, spanning acute and convalescent COVID-19. Sources were T cells, B-cell-depleted T cells, or PBMCs; the material itself was cDNA or gDNA.

In the original processing: Amplification with reference gene primers provided the estimates of nucleated cell counts. Sequencing was performed with immunoSEQ multiplex PCR; in TCRdb, only in-frame clones are kept and a portion is missing. That table supplies the V and J calls and clone size; D and trimming were determined from the DNA. The sample contains over 200,000 clones, 87% of which appear only once. This CDR3 is built from 13 residues. Germline-derived CDR1 and CDR2 are SGHKS and YYEKEE (reference sequence). Trimming took off 0 bases at V and 9 bases at J, with 10 bases between the two ends. J is TRBJ2-1 and V is TRBV5-5, with D perhaps matching TRBD2 (5 bases). Material: peripheral blood. The source is a man aged 40-55 years with active or convalescent COVID-19. CDR3 sequence: CASSLDGLGEQFF. CDR3 DNA sequence: TGTGCCAGCAGCTTGGATGGACTTGGTGAGCAGTTCTTC.